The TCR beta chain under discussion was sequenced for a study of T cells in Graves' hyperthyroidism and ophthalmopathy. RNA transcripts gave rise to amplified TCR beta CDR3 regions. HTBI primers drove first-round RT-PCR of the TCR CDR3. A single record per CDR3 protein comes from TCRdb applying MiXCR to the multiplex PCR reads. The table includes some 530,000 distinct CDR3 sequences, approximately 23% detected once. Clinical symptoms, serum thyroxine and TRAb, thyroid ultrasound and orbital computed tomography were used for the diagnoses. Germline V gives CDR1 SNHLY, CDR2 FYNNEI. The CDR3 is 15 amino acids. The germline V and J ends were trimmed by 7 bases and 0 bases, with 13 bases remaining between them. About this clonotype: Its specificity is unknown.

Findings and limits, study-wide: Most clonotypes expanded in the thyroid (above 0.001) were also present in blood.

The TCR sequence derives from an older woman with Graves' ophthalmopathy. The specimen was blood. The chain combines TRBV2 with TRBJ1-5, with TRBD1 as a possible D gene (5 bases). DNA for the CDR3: TGTGCCAGCATCCGGGACCGGAATAGCAATCAGCCCCAGCATTTT. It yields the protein CASIRDRNSNQPQHF.